This entry features one T cell receptor (beta chain) sequence. The data belong to a study of monozygotic twins with inflammatory bowel disease. CDR3 size: 11 residues. Germline V gives CDR1 DFQATT, CDR2 SNEGSKA (reference sequence). TCRdb processed the 5' RACE reads again and assigns one entry to each CDR3 protein, with no DNA. The sample holds fewer than 450,000 distinct CDR3 sequences. The sequence derives from a human donor with ulcerative colitis or Crohn's disease, or a healthy co-twin of an affected twin (not recorded which). The V gene is TRBV20-1, the J gene TRBJ1-2. The sample was blood. CDR3 region: CSARRPDGYTF.